The rows below give T cell receptor beta chains drawn from one sample of a study of blood T cell repertoires in COVID-19. Measured with immunoSEQ multiplex PCR; TCRdb has only the in-frame clones, and not every one. Among about 170,000 clones listed, 83% were seen once. Sequenced sample: peripheral blood. The receptor set was obtained from a woman of 80 years or more with acute or convalescent COVID-19. Each CDR3 is given with its conserved first and last residue. The D gene is left open where the match is weak. Expanded clones are given a class, and other clones once, few, many or no size at all.

CAWSVPGMFAEAFF,TGTGCCTGGAGTGTACCAGGGATGTTCGCTGAAGCTTTCTTT,TRBV30,NA,TRBJ1-1,NA
CASSETQATYNEQFF,TGTGCCAGCAGTGAAACCCAGGCTACCTACAATGAGCAGTTCTTC,TRBV6-1,NA,TRBJ2-1,NA
CASSLADSAHSPLHF,TGTGCCAGCAGCTTAGCAGACAGCGCGCATTCACCCCTCCACTTT,TRBV11-1,NA,TRBJ1-6,NA
CASSEDRGRFGEKLFF,TGTGCCAGCAGCGAGGACAGGGGGCGCTTCGGGGAAAAACTGTTTTTT,TRBV6-2/TRBV6-3,TRBD1,TRBJ1-4,once
CASSWGQGFSYEQYF,TGTGCCAGCAGCTGGGGACAGGGATTCTCCTACGAGCAGTACTTC,TRBV7-8,TRBD1,TRBJ2-7,NA
CASSHGAGTSAVGQFF,TGTGCCAGCAGCCATGGGGCCGGGACTAGCGCCGTGGGACAGTTCTTC,TRBV3-1/TRBV3-2,TRBD2,TRBJ2-1,NA
CAISQRGAGETQYF,TGTGCCATCAGCCAACGGGGGGCGGGAGAGACCCAGTACTTC,TRBV10-3,NA,TRBJ2-5,few
CASSLEGMNTEAFF,TGCGCCAGCAGCTTGGAGGGGATGAACACTGAAGCTTTCTTT,TRBV5-1,NA,TRBJ1-1,NA
CASSYSGVPGNQPQHF,TGTGCCAGCAGTTACTCAGGAGTCCCTGGCAATCAGCCCCAGCATTTT,TRBV6-2/TRBV6-3,NA,TRBJ1-5,once
CASSQASSAYEQYF,TGTGCCAGCAGCCAAGCGTCGAGCGCCTACGAGCAGTACTTC,TRBV3-1/TRBV3-2,NA,TRBJ2-7,NA
CASSLDSFYGYTF,TGTGCCAGCAGTCTGGACAGTTTCTATGGCTACACCTTC,TRBV12-3/TRBV12-4,NA,TRBJ1-2,NA
CASSQSLPSLNSPLHF,TGCGCCAGCAGCCAGAGTCTCCCCTCCCTTAATTCACCCCTCCACTTT,TRBV4-3,NA,TRBJ1-6,NA
CASRGSKGSGPSTDTQYF,TGTGCCAGCCGGGGATCAAAGGGATCGGGCCCTAGCACAGATACGCAGTATTTT,TRBV28,NA,TRBJ2-3,NA
CASSAATAGTGVADTQYF,TGTGCCAGCAGCGCCGCAACCGCCGGGACAGGGGTTGCAGATACGCAGTATTTT,TRBV9,TRBD1,TRBJ2-3,NA